Included here is one T cell receptor beta chain sequence, with context. Its antigen is still unknown. The naive CD8 population came from CD45RO-negative cells selected for CCR7, without terminally differentiated effector memory CD45RA+ cells. This specimen belongs to a study of shared clonotypes between healthy human individuals. The V gene's germline CDR1 is MGHRA and CDR2 YSYEKL. V lost 2 bases to trimming and J lost 1 base, with 8 bases between them. The CDR3 consists of 14 residues. Notes on the study in general: Sharing across a handful of donors was seen in roughly 5.2% of naive CD4 clonotypes. In general, naive subsets displayed greater estimated richness than memory subsets did.

TCRdb keeps only in-frame clones here, not all; method: immunoSEQ multiplex PCR. Altogether about 2.2 million clones are present, 90% to 95% being singletons, with the ten largest covering approximately 1.6%. J is TRBJ1-1 and V is TRBV4-1; a possible D gene is TRBD1 (6 bases). Sequences were obtained from naive CD8+ T cells from PBMCs. The source of this sequence is a man aged 18 to 29 in good health. Some clones in this sample may be carry-over from other donors' samples. This CDR3 is CASSQNRENTEAFF. In DNA, the CDR3 is TGCGCCAGCAGCCAAAACAGGGAGAACACTGAAGCTTTCTTT.